One and the same sample provided the 19 T cell receptor beta chains below, sequenced in a study of T cells in Graves' hyperthyroidism and ophthalmopathy. The investigators amplified TCR beta CDR3 regions from RNA transcripts. Carried out on the TCR CDR3, a first-round RT-PCR used the HTBI primer set. TCRdb itself ran the multiplex PCR reads through MiXCR, one entry per CDR3 protein. The sample holds hundreds of thousands of distinct CDR3 sequences; around 19% are singletons and the top ten take roughly 17%. The sample consisted of blood. These receptors were obtained from a woman between 45 and 65 years old with Graves' hyperthyroidism that later progressed to Graves' ophthalmopathy.

The sample holds many counts of this clonotype. The rearrangement links TRBV7-2 to TRBJ1-4; D might be TRBD1 (6 bases). Trimming left V 5 bases short and J 10 bases short, with 14 bases between. The length of the CDR3 is 13 residues. The germline gives CDR1 SGHTA, CDR2 FQGNSA. CDR3 sequence reads: CASSLGQNRKLFF. The CDR3 coding sequence is TGTGCCAGCAGCCTTGGACAGAACAGAAAACTGTTTTTT.

This clonotype has at least ten counts. The chain couples TRBV10-3 to TRBJ2-2; TRBD2 is a possible D gene (5 bases). The CDR3 length is 18 residues. Germline V CDR1 and CDR2: ENHRY, SYGVKD. Trimming took off 3 bases at V and 2 bases at J, with 19 bases between the two ends. CDR3 protein: CAISDDYRHPQNTGELFF. The CDR3 nucleotides read TGTGCCATCAGTGATGACTATCGACACCCTCAAAACACCGGGGAGCTGTTTTTT.

V usage is TRBV29-1 and J usage is TRBJ2-2; D uncertain. The CDR3 contains 13 residues. Germline assignment: CDR1 SQVTM and CDR2 ANQGSEA. V lost 7 bases and J 6 bases, leaving 15 bases between the germline ends. The CDR3 reads CSGGLNPPGELFF. The DNA for the CDR3 is TGCAGCGGAGGCTTAAATCCTCCCGGGGAGCTGTTTTTT.

This clonotype was seen repeatedly, ten times or more. The chain couples TRBV11-2 to TRBJ1-1; perhaps TRBD1 as D (5 bases). From germline, CDR1 is SGHAT and CDR2 FQNNGV. Trimming pared 0 bases from V and 5 bases from J, leaving 13 bases between. The CDR3 runs to 15 residues. The CDR3 loop reads CASSLDRGGGTEAFF. CDR3 bases: TGTGCCAGCAGCTTAGATCGCGGGGGTGGGACTGAAGCTTTCTTT.

The table lists this clonotype with a few counts. The chain joins TRBV28 to TRBJ2-3; a possible D gene is TRBD1 (6 bases). Trimming took off 4 bases at V and 3 bases at J, with 14 bases between the two ends. Germline V lookup: CDR1 MDHEN, CDR2 SYDVKM. The CDR3 has 15 amino acids. This CDR3 reads CASSSTGSQTDTQYF. CDR3 coding DNA: TGTGCCAGCAGTTCGACAGGTTCTCAAACAGATACGCAGTATTTT.

V and J are TRBV24-1 and TRBJ2-1; 9 bases are a match to TRBD2. CDR3 size: 14 residues. Germline CDR1 and CDR2: KGHDR and SFDVKD. V was pared by 4 bases and J by 6 bases, with 3 bases of the junction left unmatched. The CDR3 region has the DNA TGTGCCACCAGTGAAAGCGGGGGGCCCAATGAGCAGTTCTTC. It codes for CATSESGGPNEQFF.

On this clonotype: A much larger clone sits a single nucleotide away, making a read error possible. The chain recombines TRBV2 with TRBJ2-3; D gene unclear. CDR1 SNHLY and CDR2 FYNNEI come from the germline V gene. This CDR3 spans 12 amino acids. V shed 9 bases and J shed 2 bases, with 9 bases lying between them. The CDR3 region is CARAQNTDTQYF. The CDR3 nucleotides read TGTGCCAGAGCCCAGAACACAGATACGCAGTATTTT.

This clonotype was seen a few times. This rearrangement joins TRBV18 to TRBJ1-2; the D gene is possibly TRBD1 (5 bases). This CDR3 has 16 amino acids. Trimming removed 3 bases from V and 4 bases from J, with 18 bases in between. From germline, CDR1 is KGHSH and CDR2 LQKENI. This CDR3 is CASSPQSSTVRYGYTF. The CDR3 DNA reads TGTGCCAGCTCACCGCAGTCGTCGACAGTGCGCTATGGCTACACCTTC.

This clonotype was observed a few times. The chain combines TRBV7-2 with TRBJ1-2; 9 nucleotides agree with TRBD1. The germline gives CDR1 SGHTA, CDR2 FQGNSA. The CDR3 spans 16 residues. V was clipped by 5 bases and J by 6 bases; unmatched bases: 13. The CDR3 region has the DNA TGTGCCAGCAGCCGGGGGACAGGGATCGGTCTTGATGGCTACACCTTC. Translated, it gives CASSRGTGIGLDGYTF.

The CDR3 sequence: CASNDDLYYGYTF. In DNA form, the CDR3 reads TGTGCCAGTAACGACGACCTCTACTATGGCTACACCTTC. V is TRBV19 and J is TRBJ1-2; the D is unclear. Trimming removed 7 bases at V and 3 bases at J, with 12 bases between. Germline CDR1 reads LNHDA; CDR2 reads SQIVND (reference sequence). This CDR3 has 13 amino acids.

V is TRBV20-1 and J is TRBJ1-3, with a tentative D call TRBD1 (6 bases). There are 14 residues in the CDR3. Between the trimmed V and J ends, which lost 0 bases and 7 bases, there was a span of 13 bases. The germline CDR1 and CDR2 sequences are DFQATT and SNEGSKA (reference sequence). DNA for the CDR3: TGCAGTGCTAGAGAGGTTGGGGGCGCGAACACCATATATTTT. Encoded protein: CSAREVGGANTIYF.

This clonotype was seen more than once but under ten times. V usage is TRBV5-1 and J usage is TRBJ2-1, with 12 bases aligning to TRBD2. The V and J ends lost 4 bases and 4 bases, in that order; junction bases with no gene match: 6. This CDR3 region has 16 residues. Germline V CDR1 and CDR2: SGHRS, YFSETQ. CDR3 sequence (DNA): TGCGCCAGCAGCGGTACTAGCGGGGGGCTGTACAATGAGCAGTTCTTC. Its translation: CASSGTSGGLYNEQFF.

The CDR3 coding sequence is TGTGCCAGCAGCCCCCTGGGGGAGGGGAAGACCCAGTACTTC. Translation: CASSPLGEGKTQYF. The chain couples TRBV6-1 to TRBJ2-5, with 7 positions matching TRBD2. CDR3 length equals 14 residues. The germline gives CDR1 MNHNS, CDR2 SASEGT. V was pared by 6 bases and J by 6 bases, with 10 bases of the junction left unmatched.

The rearrangement uses TRBV10-3 and TRBJ1-3, with 7 bases identical to TRBD1. The CDR3 sequence is 15 residues long. J gave up 2 bases and V 4 bases, and 5 bases lay outside the gene matches. Germline V CDR1 and CDR2: ENHRY, SYGVKD. The CDR3 protein is CAISVGQGAGNTIYF. Written as DNA, the CDR3 is TGTGCCATCAGTGTGGGGCAGGGGGCTGGAAACACCATATATTTT.

This clonotype occurred many times. The rearrangement uses TRBV12-3 or TRBV12-4 and TRBJ1-1; TRBD1 matches 7 bases. Losses at the gene ends were 7 bases for V and 3 bases for J; bases not matched to a gene: 8. This CDR3 comprises 14 residues. CDR3 bases: TGTGCCAGCATCAGACAGGGTGGGCACACTGAAGCTTTCTTT. Translating it yields CASIRQGGHTEAFF.

The genes are TRBV7-9 and TRBJ1-2; possibly TRBD1 for D (5 bases). Trimming stripped 5 bases from V and 8 bases from J, with 12 bases between. CDR3 length equals 12 residues. Per germline, CDR1 SEHNR and CDR2 FQNEAQ (reference sequence). Here the CDR3 reads CASSAGEGGYTF. The DNA of the CDR3 is TGTGCCAGCAGCGCGGGGGAGGGCGGCTACACCTTC.

The chain is built from TRBV27 and TRBJ1-6, with a weak D call TRBD1 (6 bases). V was pared by 5 bases and J by 7 bases, with 15 bases between. Germline V gives CDR1 MNHEY, CDR2 SMNVEV (reference sequence). This CDR3 is built from 15 residues. For the CDR3, the DNA is TGTGCCAGCAGTAGCTTGACAGGATCAAATTCACCCCTCCACTTT. It specifies CASSSLTGSNSPLHF.

This clonotype was picked up many times. The CDR3 sequence is CASSPLQGAYGYTF. The DNA of the CDR3 is TGTGCCAGCAGCCCGCTACAGGGGGCGTATGGCTACACCTTC. This chain links TRBV7-2 with TRBJ1-2, with 9 positions matching TRBD1. V lost 5 bases, J lost 5 bases, and 6 bases stayed unmatched. This CDR3 is 14 amino acids long. Germline V CDR1 and CDR2: SGHTA, FQGNSA.

This clonotype was seen more than once but under ten times. The J gene is TRBJ1-2, the V gene TRBV20-1; tentatively, D is TRBD1 (5 bases). Per the germline V gene, CDR1 is DFQATT and CDR2 is SNEGSKA (reference sequence). Trimming took 5 bases from V and 2 from J, leaving 12 bases between them. The CDR3 is 13 amino acids. CDR3 sequence reads: CSALRGPNYGYTF. The DNA for the CDR3 is TGCAGTGCTCTCCGGGGACCCAACTATGGCTACACCTTC.